This T cell receptor (beta chain) was recorded in a study of immune evolution from preneoplasia to lung adenocarcinoma (dated by TCRdb to the early 2020s). A note on the overall study: No AAH lesions showed HLA loss of heterozygosity, compared with about 7.2% of AIS, approximately 15% of MIA and around a third of ADC lesions. The study combined immune gene expression, TCR sequencing and multiplex immunofluorescence to profile immune contexture across lung adenocarcinoma precursors and invasive adenocarcinoma. Resected precursor lesions (AAH, AIS, MIA) and invasive adenocarcinomas were compared with paired morphologically normal lung tissue. Sample size was based on specimen availability rather than a prior power calculation. The immune data were integrated with whole exome sequencing and methylation data from the same cohort of nodules. The overall cohort comprised 40 to 55 patients with pulmonary nodules who underwent surgical resection. TCR sequencing data came from approximately 49 patients. The study reported that under 110 samples were used for TCR sequencing. Class I HLA alleles were inferred from exome data with POLYSOLVER, and allele-specific HLA loss was detected with LOHHLA. The research as a whole found: Normal lung had the highest top T cell clone frequencies, and these frequencies appeared to fall progressively from AAH through AIS, MIA and invasive adenocarcinoma. Clonality was highest in normal lung, while later-stage lesions appeared to show lower clonality but higher T cell density and diversity. Findings were based on association rather than direct causation; larger cohorts with long-term follow-up and longitudinal biopsies were deemed needed. Because all patients came from Japan and China, whether the findings apply to Western populations was uncertain. T cell clonality was highest in KRAS-mutant nodules compared with EGFR-mutant or double wild-type lesions.

About this clone itself: Its antigen remains unidentified. Per-base quality was not reported, and no clone a single base away is much larger than it.

TCR beta CDR3 regions were sequenced from DNA using the immunoSEQ hsTCRbeta Kit. As for how the authors treated the data: The ImmunoSEQ Analyzer was used to analyse the TCR sequencing data. T cell clonality was defined as 1 minus Pielou's evenness computed on productive rearrangements. The inverse Simpson index, applied to productive templates, was used to measure T cell diversity. T cell density was expressed as TCR beta template counts normalized to usable DNA, with usable DNA estimated by amplifying and sequencing housekeeping genes. Two-sided Kruskal-Wallis tests were used to compare TCR metrics between histologic stages. What TCRdb holds here is the immuneACCESS table cut down to in-frame rearrangements. Part of the clones is not present; checked against another copy, under half of the missing clones reflect an unresolved V gene, and the others are unexplained. The V and J calls and the clone size are those of that table, but D and trimming were determined from the DNA. In this sample the table shows 12,000 to 15,000 clones, about 80% of which occur a single time. Of the sample, about 2.7% is held by the ten largest clones.

Patients underwent resection in Japan or China between about 2014 and 2017. Histologic diagnosis of each case was confirmed independently by two lung cancer pathologists on H&E slides. For nucleic acid extraction, premalignant or tumor cells were enriched by macro-dissection following pathologic assessment. FFPE tissue was used for DNA isolation with the AllPrep DNA/RNA FFPE Kit. The CDR3 holds 13 amino acids from the cysteine to the phenylalanine. CDR3 DNA only is kept here, 39 bases in frame from base 1. Clipping removes 4 bases from V and 7 bases from J, with 2 as the unmatched junction base count. The germline V gene gives CDR1 as KGHSH and CDR2 as LQKENI.

The clonotype comes from a person aged 60-79 years with lung adenocarcinoma. Sequenced input: FFPE minimally invasive lung adenocarcinoma tissue. The cell subset or site label here, explained by the study, means: micro-invasive lung adenocarcinoma (MIA). This chain is built from TRBV18 and TRBJ2-1, and 9 junctional nucleotides match TRBD1. This receptor has the CDR3 CASSRQGGNEQFF. The nucleotides read TGTGCCAGCTCACGACAGGGGGGGAATGAGCAGTTCTTC.